Listed below are T cell receptor beta chains from one sample, sequenced in a study of CD8+CD57+ T cells in acquired aplastic anemia. TCRdb recomputed calls from the reads with MiXCR, one row per CDR3 protein. The table lists about 160,000 distinct CDR3 sequences, roughly 48% of them singletons. Sequenced input: sorted CD4+, CD8+, or CD8+CD57+ T cells (not recorded which) from PBMCs. The receptors shown here come from a human donor with aplastic anemia. CDR3s leave out the opening cysteine and the closing phenylalanine or tryptophan.

TRBV7-2	TRBJ1-1	ASSFLGTGMNTEAF
TRBV9	TRBJ2-5	ASSVASGSETQY
TRBV6-1	TRBJ1-1	ASSDLGTVGRAF
TRBV2	TRBJ1-5	ASSADDLPQH
TRBV5-1	TRBJ2-1	ASSSPSGRAVNEQF
TRBV29-1	TRBJ2-1	SVSGQLAGANEQF
TRBV20-1	TRBJ2-1	SAQGYNEQF
TRBV24-1	TRBJ2-1	ATSAPSGSQSEQF
TRBV5-8	TRBJ2-7	ASSSFDRERYEQY
TRBV9	TRBJ2-2	ASSVERQATGELF
TRBV24-1	TRBJ1-1	ATSRNTEAF
TRBV2	TRBJ2-3	ASMRDSTDTQY
TRBV15	TRBJ2-1	ATSRDGPPV
TRBV25-1	TRBJ2-5	ASSEPGTRTATQY
TRBV7-7	TRBJ2-6	ASGDSGANVLT
TRBV6-5	TRBJ2-7	ASSYSSGGTYEQY
TRBV20-1	TRBJ2-1	SAREKKTYNEQF
TRBV2	TRBJ1-5	ASSRDWDQPQH
TRBV20-1	TRBJ1-1	SASNDPGRRRAF
TRBV7-2	TRBJ2-5	ASSLQVETQY
TRBV29-1	TRBJ2-5	SVDTGGQETQY
TRBV7-9	TRBJ1-2	ASSLAAYT
TRBV7-9	TRBJ1-4	ASSLLTGNEKLF
TRBV5-4	TRBJ2-7	ASNQMGDYEQY
TRBV2	TRBJ2-7	ASSAPYLYEQY
TRBV20-1	TRBJ2-7	SARDLRDHEQY
TRBV28	TRBJ1-2	ASSEGEATNYGYT
TRBV7-3	TRBJ2-3	ASSSTATPTDTQY
TRBV11-2	TRBJ2-7	ASSHLRGGAGTSGYEQY
TRBV19	TRBJ2-1	ASSTRRDGGMNEQF
TRBV2	TRBJ1-2	ASSDLDFYGYT
TRBV10-3	TRBJ1-6	AIRPSDRGQSPPH
TRBV11-2	TRBJ1-3	ASSFVGSGNTIY
TRBV6-1	TRBJ1-6	ASSEAEVDYDSPLH
TRBV9	TRBJ2-3	ASSVVGGTDTQY
TRBV10-2	TRBJ1-6	ASRDRVSYNSPLH
TRBV5-4	TRBJ2-1	ASSPGRIYNEQF
TRBV20-1	TRBJ1-1	SARDIGGADTEAF
TRBV29-1	TRBJ2-7	SVEGSYEQY
TRBV29-1	TRBJ2-7	SVSRQGSQY
TRBV25-1	TRBJ2-3	ASSLTSGRATDTQY
TRBV25-1	TRBJ1-3	ASSETTNTIY
TRBV7-6	TRBJ2-5	ASSLAPLAGGQETQY
TRBV29-1	TRBJ1-1	SWRSGLNIEAF
TRBV20-1	TRBJ2-7	SARGRIDEQY
TRBV6-1	TRBJ2-5	ASRTGTDAETQY
TRBV2	TRBJ2-7	ASSGAGGPNEQY
TRBV7-2	TRBJ2-5	ASSHGLDAETQY
TRBV19	TRBJ2-2	ASTGASLGELF
TRBV5-4	TRBJ1-6	ASSPTRTAVPNSPLH
TRBV11-3	TRBJ1-2	ASSLDWGFSYT
TRBV10-3	TRBJ2-5	AISGTAVGTQY